One sample yielded the 30 T cell receptor beta chains listed below, sequenced in a study of T-cell memory formation after mild COVID-19. MiXCR was run by TCRdb on the 5' RACE reads, yielding one entry per CDR3 protein. Among roughly 600,000 distinct CDR3 sequences listed, roughly 18% were seen once. Sequenced sample: PBMCs or a T cell subset sorted from them (not recorded which). These receptors were obtained from an adult woman who had mild COVID-19 (a few samples of this study predate the infection). Cell type and time point are not known.

This clonotype showed up just a few times. V usage is TRBV6-5 and J usage is TRBJ2-2; D remains unclear. The CDR3 consists of 16 residues. Germline assignment: CDR1 MNHEY and CDR2 SVGAGI. Trimming took off 0 bases at V and 1 base at J, with 9 bases between the two ends. Written as DNA, the CDR3 is TGTGCCAGCAGTTACTCGTTACGGGTGAACACCGGGGAGCTGTTTTTT. Its protein is CASSYSLRVNTGELFF.

The sample holds a few counts of this clonotype. The V and J genes are TRBV2 and TRBJ1-4; the D gene is possibly TRBD1 (5 bases). Per germline, CDR1 SNHLY and CDR2 FYNNEI. The CDR3 loop spans 14 amino acids. V shed 6 bases and J shed 7 bases, with 15 bases lying between them. The CDR3 spells CASRTGGSGEKLFF. CDR3 coding DNA: TGTGCCAGCAGGACTGGGGGTTCGGGTGAAAAACTGTTTTTT.

The rearrangement links TRBV7-2 to TRBJ1-4; D ambiguous. The CDR3 consists of 15 residues. From germline, CDR1 is SGHTA and CDR2 FQGNSA. Trimming removed 4 bases at V and 4 bases at J, with 13 bases between. CDR3 in DNA: TGTGCCAGCAGCTCAGCAGGAAACAGTAATGAAAAACTGTTTTTT. Translation: CASSSAGNSNEKLFF.

This clonotype has a handful of counts. The rearrangement joins TRBV12-3 or TRBV12-4 to TRBJ2-3, with 7 positions matching TRBD1. J was trimmed by 8 bases and V by 6 bases; bases with no gene match: 8. CDR3 size: 13 residues. CDR3 amino acids: CASRFDRVGTQYF. In DNA form, the CDR3 reads TGTGCCAGCAGGTTCGACAGGGTTGGTACGCAGTATTTT.

The gene calls are TRBV6-5 and TRBJ2-2, with 7 bases that match TRBD2. Germline-derived CDR1 and CDR2 are MNHEY and SVGAGI. CDR3 length: 15 amino acids. V gave up 6 bases and J gave up 6 bases; unmatched junction bases: 10. The CDR3 DNA is TGTGCCAGCAGCATCTTCAGACTAGCCGCCGGGGAGCTGTTTTTT. Encoded protein: CASSIFRLAAGELFF.

The genes are TRBV7-9 and TRBJ2-3; D is unclear. Deletions cut 3 bases from V and 6 bases from J, with 13 bases between. The germline CDR1 and CDR2 sequences are SEHNR and FQNEAQ (reference sequence). The CDR3 is made up of 14 amino acids. In nucleotides, the CDR3 is TGTGCCAGCAGCTTGGCGATTCGGGTGGATACGCAGTATTTT. Residues: CASSLAIRVDTQYF.

This clonotype appeared many times. This sequence joins TRBV7-3 and TRBJ2-1; 8 positions match TRBD2. Germline trimming cut 5 bases from V and 4 bases from J; bases unmatched to any gene: 7. CDR1 is SGHTA and CDR2 is FQGTGA in the germline V gene. This CDR3 is built from 15 residues. The CDR3 is CASSQDGRGYNEQFF. CDR3 DNA: TGTGCCAGCAGCCAAGACGGGAGGGGATACAATGAGCAGTTCTTC.

This clonotype occurred a few times. The chain carries TRBV3-1 and TRBJ1-1; D unclear. The CDR3 is made up of 12 amino acids. Deletions cut 5 bases from V and 4 bases from J, with 8 bases between. Germline-derived CDR1 and CDR2 are LGHDT and YNNKEL (reference sequence). This CDR3 reads CASSEGGTEAFF. The CDR3 DNA follows: TGTGCCAGCAGCGAAGGTGGCACTGAAGCTTTCTTT.

This clonotype was found a few times. The chain recombines TRBV27 with TRBJ2-1, with D maybe TRBD1 (5 bases). This CDR3 contains 16 residues. Between the trimmed V and J ends, which lost 1 base and 8 bases, there was a span of 18 bases. Germline V gene sequence: CDR1 MNHEY, CDR2 SMNVEV (reference sequence). The CDR3 loop reads CASSLYGAGLGHEQFF. CDR3 sequence (DNA): TGTGCCAGCAGTTTATATGGGGCTGGTCTGGGCCATGAGCAGTTCTTC.

This clonotype was observed a handful of times. This rearrangement joins TRBV5-1 to TRBJ1-2; D gene ambiguous. CDR1 and CDR2 from the germline V gene are SGHRS and YFSETQ. The CDR3 extends over 11 amino acids. V lost 0 bases, J lost 7 bases, and 4 bases lay in between. CDR3 in amino acids: CASSLDAGYTF. CDR3 coding DNA: TGCGCCAGCAGCTTGGATGCTGGCTACACCTTC.

This clonotype was counted between two and nine times. The rearrangement uses TRBV5-1 and TRBJ2-5; a weak D match, TRBD2 (6 bases). The germline V gene has CDR1 SGHRS and CDR2 YFSETQ. The CDR3 spans 15 residues. V was cut by 1 base and J by 3 bases, with 13 bases left in between. The DNA for the CDR3 is TGCGCCAGCAGCTTGTCCCGGGGGACGAAAGAGACCCAGTACTTC. Translated, it gives CASSLSRGTKETQYF.

The chain joins TRBV5-1 to TRBJ2-7, with TRBD1 matching over 7 bases. Germline V gene data show CDR1 as SGHRS and CDR2 as YFSETQ. The length of the CDR3 is 18 residues. V gave up 5 bases and J gave up 2 bases; unmatched junction bases: 19. The CDR3: CASRSFIGEADRAYEQYF. Here the CDR3 DNA reads TGCGCCAGCAGGTCGTTCATAGGCGAGGCCGACAGGGCCTACGAGCAGTACTTC.

The chain recombines TRBV19 with TRBJ1-1; D gene ambiguous. The length of the CDR3 is 13 residues. Deletions cut 7 bases from V and 3 bases from J, with 12 bases between. Germline CDR1 and CDR2: LNHDA and SQIVND (reference sequence). CDR3: CASKNPGYTEAFF. CDR3 DNA: TGTGCCAGTAAAAATCCGGGTTACACTGAAGCTTTCTTT.

This clonotype has just a few counts. The chain joins TRBV5-1 to TRBJ2-3; D is ambiguous. The ends were cut back, 1 base at V and 0 bases at J, with 9 bases in the middle. This CDR3 contains 15 residues. CDR1 is SGHRS and CDR2 is YFSETQ in the germline V gene. CDR3 protein: CASSLKTTSTDTQYF. CDR3 nucleotide sequence: TGCGCCAGCAGCTTGAAGACGACTAGCACAGATACGCAGTATTTT.

This clonotype has a handful of counts. V usage is TRBV5-1 and J usage is TRBJ1-1; D is ambiguous. The CDR3 is 15 amino acids. The germline V gene encodes CDR1 SGHRS and CDR2 YFSETQ. Trimming stripped 4 bases from V and 1 base from J, with 14 bases between. The CDR3 sequence is CASSRLPDTNTEAFF. The CDR3 DNA is TGCGCCAGCAGCCGCCTCCCCGACACGAACACTGAAGCTTTCTTT. Using reference TRBV5-1 and TRBJ1-1 for the parts outside the CDR3, the full variable domain is KAGVTQTPRYLIKTRGQQVTLSCSPISGHRSVSWYQQTPGQGLQFLFEYFSETQRNKGNFPGRFSGRQFSNSRSEMNVSTLELGDSALYLCASSRLPDTNTEAFFGQGTRLTVV.

V is TRBV10-3 and J is TRBJ2-1; D is perhaps TRBD1 (5 bases). V shed 4 bases and J shed 2 bases, with 18 bases lying between them. The CDR3 length is 17 residues. Germline V gives CDR1 ENHRY, CDR2 SYGVKD. The CDR3 DNA reads TGTGCCATCAGTGGGCATCAGGGTGAACGTACCTACAATGAGCAGTTCTTC. Its translation is CAISGHQGERTYNEQFF.

V is TRBV12-3 or TRBV12-4 and J is TRBJ2-1; 7 bases agree with TRBD2. Germline trimming cut 2 bases from V and 10 bases from J; bases unmatched to any gene: 11. This CDR3 region has 15 residues. CDR3 sequence: CASSLWQGLWDEQFF. Written as DNA, the CDR3 is TGTGCCAGCAGTTTATGGCAGGGACTATGGGACGAGCAGTTCTTC.

This clonotype was detected a few times. The chain is built from TRBV4-1 and TRBJ2-3; D is ambiguous. CDR1 and CDR2 (germline): MGHRA, YSYEKL. With 2 bases removed from V and 2 bases from J, the gap between germline ends came to 5 bases. CDR3 size: 13 residues. DNA of the CDR3: TGCGCCAGCAGCCAAAGTACCACAGATACGCAGTATTTT. This gives the protein CASSQSTTDTQYF.

This clonotype was counted only a few times. The chain has TRBV12-3 or TRBV12-4 and TRBJ1-5; TRBD1 matches 10 bases. J lost 3 bases, V lost 4 bases, and 3 bases had no gene match. CDR3 length: 15 amino acids. CDR3 in DNA: TGTGCCAGCAGTTCGGGACAGGGGAACAATCAGCCCCAGCATTTT. As protein: CASSSGQGNNQPQHF.

This sequence joins TRBV11-2 and TRBJ2-3; D is ambiguous. Germline V gene sequence: CDR1 SGHAT, CDR2 FQNNGV. V lost 4 bases and J lost 1, with 12 bases in between. The CDR3 extends over 15 amino acids. The CDR3 DNA is TGTGCCAGCAGCTCCCGGCATTTCGGCACAGATACGCAGTATTTT. Translation gives CASSSRHFGTDTQYF.

In DNA form, the CDR3 reads TGCAGCGTTGGGGGACTAGCGGTCTCTGGGGCCAACGTCCTGACTTTC. This translates into CSVGGLAVSGANVLTF. The chain has TRBV29-1 and TRBJ2-6; TRBD2 aligns across 11 bases. V dropped 4 bases and J dropped 0; count of bases not matched to a gene: 2. The CDR3 runs to 16 residues. The germline gives CDR1 SQVTM, CDR2 ANQGSEA.

This clonotype has more than one count but fewer than ten. V and J are TRBV2 and TRBJ1-1, with D maybe TRBD1 (5 bases). This CDR3 region has 13 residues. Germline assignment: CDR1 SNHLY and CDR2 FYNNEI. Between the trimmed V and J ends, which lost 6 bases and 6 bases, there was a span of 14 bases. The CDR3 sequence is CASSTGHLAEAFF. The CDR3 nucleotides are TGTGCCAGCAGCACCGGACATCTCGCTGAAGCTTTCTTT.

The chain uses TRBV12-5 and TRBJ2-1; no firm D call. Germline V gene lookup returns CDR1 LGHNT and CDR2 FRNRAP. The CDR3 has 13 amino acids. Trimming left V 2 bases short and J 9 bases short, with 11 bases between. The CDR3: CASGLPPRIEQFF. DNA of the CDR3: TGTGCTAGTGGTTTGCCCCCGAGGATTGAGCAGTTCTTC. The full variable domain, in which reference TRBV12-5 and TRBJ2-1 provide the parts outside the CDR3, is DARVTQTPRHKVTEMGQEVTMRCQPILGHNTVFWYRQTMMQGLELLAYFRNRAPLDDSGMPKDRFSAEMPDATLATLKIQPSEPRDSAVYFCASGLPPRIEQFFGPGTRLTVL.

This clonotype has just a few counts. The chain is built from TRBV15 and TRBJ1-5, with a tentative D call TRBD1 (6 bases). Germline V gene sequence: CDR1 LNHNV, CDR2 YYDKDF (reference sequence). Trimming took off 1 base at V and 5 bases at J, with 15 bases between the two ends. CDR3 length equals 16 residues. The CDR3 is CATSRVRDNPYQPQHF. In DNA form, the CDR3 reads TGTGCCACCAGCAGAGTACGGGACAACCCCTATCAGCCCCAGCATTTT.

This clonotype has a handful of counts. The chain is built from TRBV2 and TRBJ2-1; 11 bases are a match to TRBD2. CDR1 and CDR2 from the germline V gene are SNHLY and FYNNEI. This CDR3 contains 14 residues. Trimming cost V 9 bases and J 10 bases; bases outside gene matches: 11. The CDR3 loop reads CASEATSGMAEQFF. CDR3 DNA sequence: TGTGCCAGTGAGGCGACTAGCGGGATGGCGGAGCAGTTCTTC.

This clonotype has a handful of counts. This chain uses TRBV12-3 or TRBV12-4 with TRBJ1-1; 8 nucleotides agree with TRBD1. There are 15 residues in the CDR3. Trimming removed 5 bases from V and 6 bases from J; junction bases left unmatched: 11. In DNA, the CDR3 is TGTGCCAGCAGTCCCCGGACAGGGCGGGTTGCTGAAGCTTTCTTT. Translated, it gives CASSPRTGRVAEAFF.

This chain joins TRBV12-3 or TRBV12-4 and TRBJ2-1, with 7 bases aligning to TRBD1. V lost 6 bases and J lost 8; bases outside the gene matches: 13. The CDR3 contains 15 residues. The CDR3 is CASSPDRVILYEQFF. The CDR3, as DNA: TGTGCCAGCAGCCCTGACAGGGTTATTCTGTATGAGCAGTTCTTC.

The chain links TRBV15 to TRBJ2-5; D ambiguous. CDR1 is LNHNV and CDR2 is YYDKDF in the germline V gene (reference sequence). Trimming shortened V by 6 bases and J by 1 base, and 9 bases separated the two germline ends. The CDR3 is 13 residues long. The CDR3 protein is CATSVTSQETQYF. CDR3 nucleotide sequence: TGTGCCACCAGTGTGACCTCCCAAGAGACCCAGTACTTC.

The J gene is TRBJ1-1, the V gene TRBV20-1; D unresolved. The CDR3 loop spans 11 amino acids. V dropped 5 bases and J dropped 10 bases, with 14 bases sitting between them. Germline-derived CDR1 and CDR2 are DFQATT and SNEGSKA (reference sequence). The CDR3 nucleotides read TGCAGTGCTGCACCGACCGGAGGAGCTTTCTTT. Its translation is CSAAPTGGAFF.

The chain is built from TRBV5-1 and TRBJ1-2; no definite D call. V was shortened by 0 bases and J by 5 bases, with 8 bases between the two germline ends. The germline CDR1 and CDR2 sequences are SGHRS and YFSETQ. This CDR3 has 13 residues. The CDR3 sequence: CASSLAGEYGYTF. In DNA form, the CDR3 reads TGCGCCAGCAGCTTGGCCGGGGAATATGGCTACACCTTC.